This TCR beta chain comes out of a study of patients and donors after allogeneic stem cell transplantation. TCRdb analysed the RT-PCR reads with MiXCR anew, one entry per CDR3 protein. The sample contains about 960,000 distinct CDR3 sequences, more than 15% of which appear only once. This clonotype has a handful of counts. The CDR3 sequence is 14 residues long. The ends lost 7 bases at V and 7 bases at J; junction bases unmatched: 7. This clonotype was sampled from a human donor who was either an allogeneic HSCT recipient or a stem cell or donor lymphocyte infusion donor (not recorded which). It is not recorded whose cells these are; they may come from a transplant donor. The sample comprised blood, either unsorted or a sorted T cell fraction (not recorded which). The J gene is TRBJ1-4, the V gene TRBV12-3 or TRBV12-4; 9 positions match TRBD1. CDR3 protein: CASNQDRGGEKLFF. The CDR3 bases are TGTGCCAGCAACCAGGACAGGGGAGGTGAAAAACTGTTTTTT.